Below, 29 T cell receptor beta chains from the same sample are listed, as sequenced in a study of metastatic and nonmetastatic thyroid tumors. None of the patients had undergone any treatment ahead of thyroid surgery. TCRdb re-clonotyped the PCR reads via MiXCR. The sample shows 40,000 to 45,000 clones, around 2.9% of them seen only once. Sequenced: blood. These receptors all come from a female donor with papillary thyroid cancer or a benign thyroid nodule (not recorded which). Some clones in this sample may be carry-over from other donors' samples.

This clone was observed at least ten times. This rearrangement joins TRBV6-5 to TRBJ1-5; D uncertain. The CDR3 is 15 residues long. The V gene lost 2 bases and the J gene lost 5 bases, with 13 bases spanning the gap. In germline, CDR1 is MNHEY, CDR2 SVGAGI. In nucleotides, the CDR3 is TGTGCCAGCAGTTACGGAACAAGGGAACATCAGCCCCAGCATTTT. Its protein product is CASSYGTREHQPQHF.

There are many counts of this clone. The chain recombines TRBV7-8 with TRBJ1-5, with D maybe TRBD1 (5 bases). Germline assignment: CDR1 SGHVS and CDR2 FQNEAQ. CDR3 length: 15 amino acids. The ends were cut back, 2 bases at V and 5 bases at J, with 13 bases in the middle. The CDR3: CASSLRGVVDQPQHF. The CDR3 region has the DNA TGTGCCAGCAGCTTACGGGGGGTGGTCGATCAGCCCCAGCATTTT.

This clone appeared a few times. The chain has TRBV20-1 and TRBJ2-7; the D gene is possibly TRBD1 (5 bases). Trimming took off 3 bases at V and 9 bases at J, with 18 bases between the two ends. The CDR3 has 13 amino acids. Germline CDR1 reads DFQATT; CDR2 reads SNEGSKA (reference sequence). The CDR3 coding sequence is TGCAGTGCTAGTCCCAGGGTTTTAGCCGGGCAGTACTTC. Translating it yields CSASPRVLAGQYF.

This clone was counted at least ten times. The chain has TRBV7-9 and TRBJ1-2; 9 bases are a match to TRBD1. Unmatched junction bases numbered 5, after V lost 1 base and J lost 8 bases. CDR3 length equals 14 residues. CDR1 and CDR2 from the germline V gene are SEHNR and FQNEAQ (reference sequence). The CDR3 sequence: CASSLGDRERGYTF. The CDR3 nucleotides read TGTGCCAGCAGCTTAGGGGACAGGGAAAGAGGCTACACCTTC.

The rearrangement joins TRBV6-2 or TRBV6-3 to TRBJ2-2; no clear D gene. Between the trimmed V and J ends, which lost 4 bases and 4 bases, there was a span of 10 bases. The CDR3 loop spans 14 amino acids. Germline V gene sequence: CDR1 MNHEY, CDR2 SVGEGT. This CDR3 is CASSLLLSTGELFF. The CDR3, as DNA: TGTGCCAGCAGTTTACTTTTATCCACCGGGGAGCTGTTTTTT.

The CDR3 sequence: CASRGGAGGLTGELFF. CDR3 sequence (DNA): TGTGCCAGCAGGGGGGGAGCAGGGGGCCTGACCGGGGAGCTGTTTTTT. This chain joins TRBV2 and TRBJ2-2; 8 bases agree with TRBD1. Germline trimming cut 6 bases from V and 5 bases from J; bases unmatched to any gene: 11. The CDR3 has 16 residues. CDR1 and CDR2 (germline): SNHLY, FYNNEI.

The table lists this clone with many counts. The rearrangement joins TRBV2 to TRBJ1-3; the match to TRBD1 covers 7 bases. Unmatched junction bases numbered 0, after V lost 1 base and J lost 0 bases. There are 15 residues in the CDR3. Germline V gene lookup returns CDR1 SNHLY and CDR2 FYNNEI. The CDR3 DNA reads TGTGCCAGCAGTGAAGGGGACAGCTCTGGAAACACCATATATTTT. Translation: CASSEGDSSGNTIYF.

This clone has a handful of counts. V usage is TRBV9 and J usage is TRBJ2-5, with 13 bases identical to TRBD2. J lost 5 bases, V lost 1 base, and 17 bases had no gene match. This CDR3 is 20 amino acids long. Germline lookup yields CDR1 SGDLS and CDR2 YYNGEE. DNA of the CDR3: TGTGCCAGCAGCGTACAGATCCAGGGACTAGCGGGATGGGAGCGGGAGACCCAGTACTTC. It codes for CASSVQIQGLAGWERETQYF.

This clone was picked up many times. V and J are TRBV14 and TRBJ2-7; D remains ambiguous. The CDR3 is 14 residues long. V was trimmed by 3 bases and J by 2 bases, leaving 11 bases between them. CDR1 and CDR2 from the germline V gene are SGHDN and FVKESK. The CDR3 DNA reads as TGTGCCAGCAGCCAGGATGACATTGCCTACGAGCAGTACTTC. This encodes CASSQDDIAYEQYF.

This clone showed up many times. The J gene is TRBJ1-2, the V gene TRBV6-5; D is perhaps TRBD1 (6 bases). Germline CDR1 and CDR2: MNHEY and SVGAGI. The length of the CDR3 is 13 residues. The V gene lost 0 bases and the J gene lost 6 bases, with 8 bases spanning the gap. The CDR3 is CASSYSGADGYTF. DNA for the CDR3: TGTGCCAGCAGTTACTCGGGGGCAGATGGCTACACCTTC.

This clone was seen repeatedly, ten times or more. V and J are TRBV6-1 and TRBJ2-1; 15 positions match TRBD2. CDR1 and CDR2 (germline): MNHNS, SASEGT. The CDR3 contains 19 residues. Trimming at V came to 2 bases and at J to 7 bases, leaving 12 bases not matched to a gene. CDR3 sequence reads: CASSEKKQGLAGGRNEQFF. The CDR3 coding sequence is TGTGCCAGCAGTGAAAAAAAACAGGGACTAGCGGGAGGACGGAATGAGCAGTTCTTC.

In the case of this clone: A much larger clonotype is one base distant, so this may be a read error. The rearrangement links TRBV6-2 or TRBV6-3 to TRBJ2-5, with TRBD2 identical over 10 bases. The CDR3 totals 17 residues. Germline CDR1 and CDR2: MNHEY and SVGEGT. DNA for the CDR3: TGTGCCAGCAAATTCGGACTCGGGACTAGCGACCAAGAGCCCCAGTACTTC. Protein product: CASKFGLGTSDQEPQYF.

Only a few counts were recorded for this clone. The chain has TRBV5-1 and TRBJ1-6; D not certain. Trimming took 2 bases from V and 6 from J, leaving 9 bases between them. Germline V gene lookup returns CDR1 SGHRS and CDR2 YFSETQ. This CDR3 region has 14 residues. The CDR3 nucleotides read TGCGCCAGCAGCTTTCGGGGATCTAATTCACCCCTCCACTTT. Translating it yields CASSFRGSNSPLHF.

At least ten counts were recorded for this clone. Other nucleotide sequences in the sample specify the same CDR3. The genes are TRBV20-1 and TRBJ1-1, with 7 bases aligning to TRBD1. After removal of 0 bases from V and 5 bases from J, the junction contained 6 bases not matched to a gene. There are 14 residues in the CDR3. The germline V gene has CDR1 DFQATT and CDR2 SNEGSKA (reference sequence). In DNA form, the CDR3 reads TGCAGTGCTAGAGACTACAGGGGACGGACTGAAGCTTTCTTT. Translated: CSARDYRGRTEAFF.

This clone was counted between two and nine times. This rearrangement joins TRBV12-3 or TRBV12-4 to TRBJ1-4; tentatively, D is TRBD1 (5 bases). Trimming cost V 3 bases and J 3 bases, with 14 bases left between them. The CDR3 length is 16 residues. CDR3 amino acids: CASSFFTGGSNEKLFF. CDR3 sequence (DNA): TGTGCCAGCAGTTTTTTTACGGGGGGATCTAATGAAAAACTGTTTTTT.

This clone was picked up many times. The gene calls are TRBV6-1 and TRBJ2-3; D is ambiguous. Germline CDR1 MNHNS, CDR2 SASEGT. The CDR3 runs to 12 residues. The V end lost 5 bases, the J end lost 5 bases, and 8 bases lay between the germline ends. The CDR3 protein is CASSPAGDTQYF. Written as DNA, the CDR3 is TGTGCCAGCAGTCCGGCTGGAGATACGCAGTATTTT.

This clone showed up just a few times. V is TRBV11-2 and J is TRBJ1-6; no clear D gene. Trimming left V 4 bases short and J 5 bases short, with 15 bases between. The CDR3 is 16 residues long. From germline, CDR1 is SGHAT and CDR2 FQNNGV. The CDR3 coding sequence is TGTGCCAGCAGCTCCCCCTCGGGGAGAGATAATTCACCCCTCCACTTT. Protein: CASSSPSGRDNSPLHF.

The table lists this clone with a few counts. The V gene is TRBV19, the J gene TRBJ1-3; tentatively, D is TRBD1 (6 bases). The germline V and J ends were trimmed by 8 bases and 3 bases, with 11 bases remaining between them. CDR3 size: 13 residues. CDR1 and CDR2 (germline): LNHDA, SQIVND (reference sequence). In nucleotides, the CDR3 is TGTGCCAGTTCTAGGGGGAATGGAAACACCATATATTTT. Its translation: CASSRGNGNTIYF.

This clone is medium-sized (0.01 to 0.1%) by share. The CDR3 bases are TGTGCCAGCAGCCCACGAGCGACGAACTCCTATAATTCACCCCTCCACTTT. This gives the protein CASSPRATNSYNSPLHF. The J gene is TRBJ1-6, the V gene TRBV9, with D uncertain. The CDR3 consists of 17 residues. Germline V gives CDR1 SGDLS, CDR2 YYNGEE. V was clipped by 4 bases and J by 0 bases, with 14 bases between them.

The rearrangement joins TRBV6-4 to TRBJ2-1; no reliable D call. Deletions cut 8 bases from V and 3 bases from J, with 11 bases between. Germline V CDR1 and CDR2: MRHNA, SNTAGT. The CDR3 has 13 amino acids. CDR3 nucleotide sequence: TGTGCCAGCCGAGAAGAGGTCTACAATGAGCAGTTCTTC. Amino acid sequence: CASREEVYNEQFF.

This clone was detected only a few times. V and J are TRBV24-1 and TRBJ1-1; no clear D. CDR3 length equals 13 residues. The ends were cut back, 2 bases at V and 2 bases at J, with 5 bases in the middle. CDR1 and CDR2 from the germline V gene are KGHDR and SFDVKD. DNA for the CDR3: TGTGCCACCAGTGATTGGACCAACACTGAAGCTTTCTTT. Its translation: CATSDWTNTEAFF.

The chain carries TRBV6-2 or TRBV6-3 and TRBJ2-7; 10 bases match TRBD2. CDR3 length: 15 amino acids. V shed 4 bases, J shed 3 bases, and the junction held 6 bases outside the gene matches. CDR1 MNHEY and CDR2 SVGEGT come from the germline V gene. CDR3 nucleotide sequence: TGTGCCAGCAGTTTTCTAGCGGGAGTTATCTACGAGCAGTACTTC. Encoded protein: CASSFLAGVIYEQYF.

This CDR3 reads CSARDRRGWTEAFF. The CDR3 DNA reads as TGCAGTGCTAGAGATCGCAGGGGGTGGACTGAAGCTTTCTTT. The chain links TRBV20-1 to TRBJ1-1, with 7 bases lining up with TRBD1. With 0 bases clipped from V and 5 bases from J, the junction kept 6 bases outside the gene matches. Germline V gives CDR1 DFQATT, CDR2 SNEGSKA (reference sequence). The CDR3 spans 14 residues.

The sample holds many counts of this clone. The chain is built from TRBV7-9 and TRBJ2-3; TRBD2 matches 9 bases. Trimming removed 5 bases from V and 2 bases from J; junction bases left unmatched: 5. Per the germline V gene, CDR1 is SEHNR and CDR2 is FQNEAQ (reference sequence). The CDR3 extends over 15 amino acids. CDR3 in amino acids: CASSDSGRYTDTQYF. For the CDR3, the DNA is TGTGCCAGCAGCGATAGCGGGAGATACACAGATACGCAGTATTTT.

In its sample, this clone is medium-sized (0.01 to 0.1%). The genes are TRBV30 and TRBJ2-7; D call uncertain. V lost 4 bases and J 1 base, leaving 5 bases between the germline ends. The CDR3 spans 11 residues. Germline V gene lookup returns CDR1 GTSNPN and CDR2 SVGIG (reference sequence). Written as DNA, the CDR3 is TGTGCCTGGACGACATCCTACGAGCAGTACTTC. Amino acids: CAWTTSYEQYF.

This clone was seen at least ten times. The gene calls are TRBV4-1 and TRBJ1-1; the D is unclear. CDR3 length equals 15 residues. Looked up from germline, CDR1 is MGHRA and CDR2 is YSYEKL. V shed 0 bases and J shed 6 bases, with 14 bases lying between them. CDR3 sequence: CASSQDVGWAAEAFF. The CDR3 DNA reads TGCGCCAGCAGCCAAGACGTAGGGTGGGCCGCTGAAGCTTTCTTT.

This clone was detected many times. Relative to the germline gene, one junction end is altered; a read error may explain this. This chain links TRBV6-1 with TRBJ2-5; D may correspond to TRBD1 or TRBD2 (6 bases each). The germline V gene encodes CDR1 MNHNS and CDR2 SASEGT. The CDR3 extends over 15 amino acids. The CDR3 sequence: CASSPTKGGKETQYF. In nucleotides, the CDR3 is TGTGCCAGCAGCCCCACCAAAGGGGGGAAAGAAACCCAGTACTTC.

The table lists this clone with many counts. The chain employs TRBV19 and TRBJ1-3; D possibly corresponds to TRBD1 (6 bases). This CDR3 has 14 amino acids. CDR1 is LNHDA and CDR2 is SQIVND in the germline V gene (reference sequence). V gave up 10 bases and J gave up 0 bases, with 13 bases separating them. The chain's CDR3 is CATQDRYSGNTIYF. CDR3 DNA sequence: TGTGCCACCCAGGACAGATACTCTGGAAACACCATATATTTT. The entire variable domain, with the rest obtained from reference TRBV19 and TRBJ1-3, is as follows: DGGITQSPKYLFRKEGQNVTLSCEQNLNHDAMYWYRQDPGQGLRLIYYSQIVNDFQKGDIAEGYSVSREKKESFPLTVTSAQKNPTAFYLCATQDRYSGNTIYFGEGSWLTVV.

In this sample, this clone turned up many times. The rearrangement uses TRBV6-4 and TRBJ2-1; TRBD2 aligns across 10 bases. Germline-derived CDR1 and CDR2 are MRHNA and SNTAGT. Trimming took 5 bases from V and 4 from J; bases not matched to a gene: 8. The CDR3 contains 16 residues. The DNA of the CDR3 is TGTGCCAGCAGTCGACTTGGGACTAGCGATTACAATGAGCAGTTCTTC. It translates to CASSRLGTSDYNEQFF.